This T cell receptor beta chain stems from a study of OX40 agonist ivuxolimab in advanced cancers. Overall study context: A mean age of approximately 60 years, range about 20 to 85, was recorded, and roughly 83% were male. Therapy given before enrollment (anti-PD-1, anti-PD-L1 or anti-CTLA-4) was allowed, and 35% to 45% had some. Points from the study as a whole: It was not determined which antigens were specifically recognized by the peripheral T cells that had undergone clonal expansion. Low normalized T-cell clonal expansion was additionally recorded for some nonresponders.

TCRdb's copy holds only in-frame clones and misses some; the assay was immunoSEQ multiplex PCR. The data hold 80,000 to 100,000 clones, with 85% to 95% observed a single time. The germline gives CDR1 SGHKS, CDR2 YYEKEE (reference sequence). This CDR3 has 16 residues. V lost 0 bases to trimming and J lost 2 bases; unmatched junction nucleotides: 7. Concerning this clone itself: The antigen is not known.

V usage is TRBV5-5 and J usage is TRBJ2-7, with 8 bases lining up with TRBD2. The source was CD4+ or CD8+ T cells sorted from blood, collected in a trial of the OX40 agonist ivuxolimab. The TCR sequence derives from an adult with an advanced solid tumor such as melanoma, head and neck, liver or kidney cancer. Here the CDR3 reads CASSLDAGGRPYEQYV. The CDR3 coding sequence is TGTGCCAGCAGCTTGGATGCGGGAGGACGACCCTACGAGCAGTACGTC.